Listed below are T cell receptor beta chains from one sample, sequenced in a study of technical replicates of blood from several donors. Method: immunoSEQ multiplex PCR; TCRdb's copy keeps in-frame clones and lacks some. The sample has about 16,000 clones, around nine tenths seen once. The sample taken for sequencing was PBMCs. The receptors originated from a human donor in good health. The conserved cysteine and the conserved F or W are not part of the CDR3 here. Fields, in order: V gene, CDR3 protein.

TRBV6-6,ASSYGLAGVDEQF
TRBV5-1,ASSPVADGANVLT
TRBV27,ASSPTGFYEQY
TRBV7-9,ASSLGVSGQGQETQY
TRBV28,ASSAQHLWGTSGPYEQY
TRBV6-1,ASSAGSGQETQY
TRBV10-3,AISGSGTNEQF
TRBV28,ASTIGGGINGYT
TRBV6-1,ASSEGQPSGGNQPQH
TRBV21-1,APDHHEQY
TRBV19,ASSSGRSQTQY
TRBV18,ASSPGQGREKLF
TRBV19,ASSIVPGKMNTEAF
TRBV30,AWSLSVTNTGELF
TRBV19,ASSIAGWSPLH
TRBV11-2,ASSLGQGLAF
TRBV28,ASSFLPGQEQNTEAF
TRBV19,ASSIGPSGSGREQY
TRBV5-1,ASSLGGGRGNEQY
TRBV18,ASSPKETPGRIVDTQY